The rows below give T cell receptor beta chains drawn from one sample of a study of blood T cell repertoires in COVID-19. Measured with immunoSEQ multiplex PCR; TCRdb has only the in-frame clones, and not every one. This sample carries 150,000 to 250,000 clones, about nine tenths of them seen once, and the ten largest clones take 2% to 2.5%. The sample comprised PBMCs or T cells enriched from blood (not recorded which). All receptors come from a young woman who had recovered from COVID-19. CDR3s include the opening cysteine and the closing phenylalanine or tryptophan. Clone size, where shown, is once, few, many, or a class for clones that have expanded.

CDR3aa,v_gene,abundance
CASSEGLNGANVLTF,TRBV2,-
CASSPKWRDGGAFF,TRBV4-1,-
CASSPGGQLNTEAFF,TRBV18,-
CASSFLGDGYTF,TRBV5-6,-
CASQANEKLFF,TRBV28,-
CASSYTLNQPQHF,TRBV6-5,-
CASSPRAGGTEAFF,TRBV3-1/TRBV3-2,-
CASSHMVAGMTETQYF,TRBV4-1,-
CASSELVGGRAGGELFF,TRBV6-1,-
CASSKSSEISGNTIYF,TRBV21-1,-
CASSSGGPLDNQPQHF,TRBV7-9,-
CASSPPGQFSSNTEAFF,TRBV5-5,few
CASTRGSGNTEAFF,TRBV19,-
CASSSRGGGTEKLFF,TRBV7-2,-
CASSITSGSPLHF,TRBV19,-
CASSFRGPLNTEAFF,TRBV7-2,-
CASSQGHGNQPQHF,TRBV3-1/TRBV3-2,-
CASSLGQGGGYTF,TRBV7-9,-
CASSAPISGYTDTQYF,TRBV9,-
CASSYWGRGSYNEQFF,TRBV6-5,-
CASSQEGQGDPGYTF,TRBV4-2,-
CASSFGNTEAFF,TRBV5-4,once
CASSLAPDSVYGYTF,TRBV7-9,-
CASSSGTSGSDTQYF,TRBV11-3,-
CASSQVRGEADTQYF,TRBV3-1/TRBV3-2,once
CASGLSQGGAEPQHF,TRBV12-5,-
CASSSPHRGRSSPLHF,TRBV9,-
CASSLPGEANYGYTF,TRBV5-1,-
CASSESVTGRNPYGYTF,TRBV10-2,-
CSAEGGYSNQPQHF,TRBV29-1,-
CARETSGRAEYEQYF,TRBV3-1/TRBV3-2,once
CASTDRVGGNTIYF,TRBV6-5,-
CASRGSGAGGYGYTF,TRBV28,-
CASSRGGESEKLFF,TRBV18,many